Below, 28 T cell receptor beta chains from the same sample are listed, as sequenced in a study of CD8 T cells in ankylosing spondylitis. TCRdb re-analysed the 5' RACE reads in MiXCR, keeping a single row per CDR3 protein. The sample contains hundreds of thousands of distinct CDR3 sequences, roughly 20% of which appear only once. The source material was blood, either unsorted or a sorted T cell fraction (not recorded which). The source of these receptors is a female donor with ankylosing spondylitis or in good health (not recorded which).

This clonotype was detected only a few times. This chain uses TRBV6-2 or TRBV6-3 with TRBJ1-1; D gene unclear. From germline, CDR1 is MNHEY and CDR2 SVGEGT. The V end lost 2 bases, the J end lost 0 bases, and 4 bases lay between the germline ends. CDR3 length: 13 residues. CDR3 coding DNA: TGTGCCAGCAGTTACAGGCTGAACACTGAAGCTTTCTTT. This codes for CASSYRLNTEAFF.

This clonotype occurred a few times. V and J are TRBV30 and TRBJ2-1; D unclear. Germline CDR1 GTSNPN, CDR2 SVGIG (reference sequence). V dropped 4 bases and J dropped 0 bases, with 7 bases sitting between them. The CDR3 runs to 13 residues. CDR3 sequence: CAWTPYSYNEQFF. The DNA of the CDR3 is TGTGCCTGGACGCCTTACTCCTACAATGAGCAGTTCTTC.

This clonotype came up once. The chain uses TRBV5-6 and TRBJ2-5; D perhaps matches TRBD1 (6 bases). V was trimmed by 0 bases and J by 3 bases, leaving 15 bases between them. Germline V lookup: CDR1 SGHDT, CDR2 YYEEEE. The CDR3 spans 16 residues. The CDR3: CASSLDVWGREETQYF. The CDR3, as DNA: TGTGCCAGCAGCTTGGATGTTTGGGGGCGGGAAGAGACCCAGTACTTC. The whole variable domain, filled in from reference TRBV5-6 and TRBJ2-5, reads DAGVTQSPTHLIKTRGQQVTLRCSPKSGHDTVSWYQQALGQGPQFIFQYYEEEERQRGNFPDRFSGHQFPNYSSELNVNALLLGDSALYLCASSLDVWGREETQYFGPGTRLLVL.

This clonotype has a handful of counts. This chain connects TRBV20-1 to TRBJ2-1; 8 nucleotides agree with TRBD2. The CDR3 runs to 14 residues. Germline CDR1 and CDR2: DFQATT and SNEGSKA (reference sequence). The trim removed 3 bases at V and 6 bases at J, leaving 7 bases unmatched. CDR3 residues: CSASRSGSSNEQFF. The DNA for the CDR3 is TGCAGTGCTAGTAGGAGCGGGAGTAGCAATGAGCAGTTCTTC.

This clonotype was seen many times. The V and J genes are TRBV7-9 and TRBJ1-2; D may be TRBD1 (6 bases). The CDR3 extends over 15 amino acids. The V gene's germline CDR1 is SEHNR and CDR2 FQNEAQ (reference sequence). The germline V and J ends were trimmed by 1 base and 8 bases, with 17 bases remaining between them. Here the CDR3 DNA reads TGTGCCAGCAGCTTAGACGCGGGGGGCGCACGCGGCTACACCTTC. The encoded protein is CASSLDAGGARGYTF.

This clonotype was picked up a small number of times. V usage is TRBV2 and J usage is TRBJ2-4; D perhaps matches TRBD1 (5 bases). Germline V gene lookup returns CDR1 SNHLY and CDR2 FYNNEI. V was cut by 7 bases and J by 8 bases, with 15 bases left in between. The CDR3 is 13 residues long. Written as DNA, the CDR3 is TGTGCCAGCAAAGTCCTCTCCAGGGACATTCAGTACTTC. As protein: CASKVLSRDIQYF. The variable domain in full, with the rest retrieved from reference TRBV2 and TRBJ2-4, is EPEVTQTPSHQVTQMGQEVILRCVPISNHLYFYWYRQILGQKVEFLVSFYNNEISEKSEIFDDQFSVERPDGSNFTLKIRSTKLEDSAMYFCASKVLSRDIQYFGAGTRLSVL.

Only a few counts were recorded for this clonotype. V is TRBV2 and J is TRBJ1-1; D is undetermined. Trimming shortened V by 5 bases and J by 6 bases, and 10 bases separated the two germline ends. Per germline, CDR1 SNHLY and CDR2 FYNNEI. CDR3 length: 12 residues. CDR3 sequence: CASSLVGAEAFF. CDR3 in DNA: TGTGCCAGCAGTTTGGTCGGGGCTGAAGCTTTCTTT.

The V gene is TRBV7-2, the J gene TRBJ2-7, with D unresolved. Germline V lookup: CDR1 SGHTA, CDR2 FQGNSA. V lost 2 bases, J lost 0 bases, and 8 bases lay in between. There are 14 residues in the CDR3. The CDR3 DNA is TGTGCCAGCAGCTTAACAGCGTACTCCTACGAGCAGTACTTC. Its translation: CASSLTAYSYEQYF.

The rearrangement joins TRBV7-2 to TRBJ2-3; 8 bases fit TRBD2. The CDR3 runs 15 residues. Germline trimming cut 5 bases from V and 1 base from J; bases unmatched to any gene: 5. Germline V gene sequence: CDR1 SGHTA, CDR2 FQGNSA. CDR3: CASSPWTSRTDTQYF. CDR3 sequence (DNA): TGTGCCAGCAGCCCCTGGACTAGCCGCACAGATACGCAGTATTTT.

This clonotype was seen ten or more times. The chain joins TRBV3-1 to TRBJ1-1; no definite D call. The CDR3 runs to 13 residues. V dropped 4 bases and J dropped 0 bases, with 6 bases sitting between them. CDR1 LGHDT and CDR2 YNNKEL come from the germline V gene (reference sequence). CDR3 amino acids: CASSPPLNTEAFF. The CDR3 DNA sequence: TGTGCCAGCAGCCCTCCCCTGAACACTGAAGCTTTCTTT.

The table lists this clonotype with many counts. The chain uses TRBV5-6 and TRBJ2-7, with 11 bases aligning to TRBD1. V shed 0 bases, J shed 4 bases, and the junction held 3 bases outside the gene matches. CDR1 SGHDT and CDR2 YYEEEE come from the germline V gene. The CDR3 is made up of 15 amino acids. The CDR3: CASSLAGTGGYEQYF. The CDR3 bases are TGTGCCAGCAGCTTGGCCGGGACAGGGGGATACGAGCAGTACTTC.

This clonotype was observed at least ten times. The rearrangement uses TRBV7-2 and TRBJ2-1, with D perhaps TRBD1 or TRBD2 (5 bases each). The CDR3 has 16 amino acids. Deletions cut 0 bases from V and 0 bases from J, with 9 bases between. Germline V gives CDR1 SGHTA, CDR2 FQGNSA. For the CDR3, the DNA is TGTGCCAGCAGCTTAGCGGGGACCAGCTCCTACAATGAGCAGTTCTTC. Protein: CASSLAGTSSYNEQFF.

The chain uses TRBV4-3 and TRBJ2-1, with D perhaps TRBD2 (6 bases). V was cut by 0 bases and J by 7 bases, with 19 bases left in between. In germline, CDR1 is LGHNA, CDR2 YSLEER. The CDR3 runs 17 residues. The CDR3 region is CASSQDLSWDFRNEQFF. CDR3 nucleotides: TGCGCCAGCAGCCAAGATCTGAGCTGGGACTTCCGTAATGAGCAGTTCTTC.

V usage is TRBV10-3 and J usage is TRBJ1-1, with 7 bases fitting TRBD1. The CDR3 totals 17 residues. Germline loops: CDR1 ENHRY, CDR2 SYGVKD. Losses at the gene ends were 11 bases for V and 1 base for J; bases not matched to a gene: 19. CDR3 bases: TGTGCCGCGGCTGACAGGGAGTGGGTATTAAGGAACACTGAAGCTTTCTTT. It encodes CAAADREWVLRNTEAFF.

Many counts were recorded for this clonotype. The CDR3 region has the DNA TGTGCCAGCAGTCTTCAGGTTACTGGAAACACCATATATTTT. This gives the protein CASSLQVTGNTIYF. The rearrangement links TRBV12-3 or TRBV12-4 to TRBJ1-3; D call uncertain. The V end was cut by 5 bases, the J end by 2 bases, with 10 bases between. This CDR3 spans 14 amino acids.

The chain employs TRBV28 and TRBJ1-2, with D uncertain. Germline V gene lookup returns CDR1 MDHEN and CDR2 SYDVKM. This CDR3 has 11 amino acids. V lost 6 bases to trimming and J lost 4 bases, with 6 bases between them. CDR3 DNA: TGTGCCAGCAGACAGCTCTATGGCTACACCTTC. It codes for CASRQLYGYTF.

This clonotype has more than one count but fewer than ten. The chain recombines TRBV24-1 with TRBJ2-1; TRBD2 matches 7 bases. Trimming at V came to 6 bases and at J to 0 bases, leaving 1 base not matched to a gene. Germline V gene sequence: CDR1 KGHDR, CDR2 SFDVKD. The CDR3 has 14 amino acids. The CDR3 DNA reads as TGTGCCACCAGTTCGGGGGGCTCCTACAATGAGCAGTTCTTC. It codes for CATSSGGSYNEQFF.

This clonotype occurred a few times. V is TRBV24-1 and J is TRBJ2-1; D is possibly TRBD1 (5 bases). Trimming shortened V by 3 bases and J by 0 bases, and 8 bases separated the two germline ends. CDR3 length: 15 amino acids. From germline, CDR1 is KGHDR and CDR2 SFDVKD. The CDR3 DNA is TGTGCCACCAGTGATCCAGGGCGCTCCTACAATGAGCAGTTCTTC. Translated: CATSDPGRSYNEQFF.

The V call is TRBV11-3, the J call TRBJ2-1; D is undetermined. Germline V gene lookup returns CDR1 SGHNT and CDR2 YENEEA. V was cut by 2 bases and J by 4 bases, with 18 bases left in between. The length of the CDR3 is 17 residues. The CDR3 loop is CASSLSATAPRYNEQFF. The CDR3 nucleotides are TGTGCCAGCAGCTTATCGGCTACCGCGCCACGATACAATGAGCAGTTCTTC.

The J gene is TRBJ1-4, the V gene TRBV6-2 or TRBV6-3, with D unresolved. This CDR3 has 17 residues. The ends were cut back, 8 bases at V and 0 bases at J, with 19 bases in the middle. Germline lookup yields CDR1 MNHEY and CDR2 SVGEGT. CDR3 protein: CASSSPEAFATNEKLFF. DNA of the CDR3: TGTGCCAGCTCATCCCCAGAGGCCTTTGCAACTAATGAAAAACTGTTTTTT.

This clonotype was seen repeatedly, ten times or more. The CDR3 DNA reads as TGCAGCGTTGGTCAGGGGTTATCCGAGCCCCAGCATTTT. Translated: CSVGQGLSEPQHF. The chain joins TRBV29-1 to TRBJ1-5, with TRBD1 as a possible D gene (6 bases). The CDR3 covers 13 residues. In germline, CDR1 is SQVTM, CDR2 ANQGSEA. The V end was cut by 4 bases, the J end by 8 bases, with 15 bases between.

The CDR3 loop reads CSALPSGRLGNEQFF. In nucleotides, the CDR3 is TGCAGTGCTCTCCCTAGCGGGAGGCTGGGAAATGAGCAGTTCTTC. The chain employs TRBV20-1 and TRBJ2-1, with 11 nucleotides matching TRBD2. Trimming removed 5 bases from V and 7 bases from J; junction bases left unmatched: 10. Per germline, CDR1 DFQATT and CDR2 SNEGSKA (reference sequence). The CDR3 consists of 15 residues.

The V gene is TRBV18, the J gene TRBJ2-7; TRBD1 matches 9 bases. Germline CDR1 KGHSH, CDR2 LQKENI. CDR3 length: 13 residues. The J segment lost 7 bases and the V segment lost 6 bases, leaving 7 bases of the junction unmatched. The chain's CDR3 is CASSGTGLGEQYF. For the CDR3, the DNA is TGTGCCAGCTCCGGGACAGGGTTGGGAGAGCAGTACTTC.

This chain joins TRBV6-2 or TRBV6-3 and TRBJ2-7; D uncertain. Per the germline V gene, CDR1 is MNHEY and CDR2 is SVGEGT. Trimming left V 6 bases short and J 5 bases short, with 8 bases between. The CDR3 runs to 11 residues. CDR3 loop: CASSRTDEQYF. In nucleotides, the CDR3 is TGTGCCAGCAGCCGTACCGACGAGCAGTACTTC.

This chain joins TRBV5-1 and TRBJ2-2; D ambiguous. Germline-derived CDR1 and CDR2 are SGHRS and YFSETQ. V shed 0 bases and J shed 2 bases, with 5 bases lying between them. The CDR3 has 14 residues. The CDR3 protein is CASSLEVNTGELFF. For the CDR3, the DNA is TGCGCCAGCAGCTTGGAAGTAAACACCGGGGAGCTGTTTTTT. The variable domain in full, with the rest retrieved from reference TRBV5-1 and TRBJ2-2, is KAGVTQTPRYLIKTRGQQVTLSCSPISGHRSVSWYQQTPGQGLQFLFEYFSETQRNKGNFPGRFSGRQFSNSRSEMNVSTLELGDSALYLCASSLEVNTGELFFGEGSRLTVL.

Only a few counts were recorded for this clonotype. The V and J genes are TRBV5-4 and TRBJ2-1; tentative D call: TRBD1 (6 bases). Germline V gene sequence: CDR1 SGHNT, CDR2 YYREEE (reference sequence). V dropped 1 base and J dropped 9 bases, with 17 bases sitting between them. CDR3 length equals 15 residues. The CDR3 coding sequence is TGTGCCAGCAGCTTGCCACCGGGACACGAGGGTGAGCAGTTCTTC. Amino acid sequence: CASSLPPGHEGEQFF.

V and J are TRBV5-6 and TRBJ1-5; D gene unclear. This CDR3 is 13 amino acids long. Per germline, CDR1 SGHDT and CDR2 YYEEEE. Between the trimmed V and J ends, which lost 3 bases and 5 bases, there was a span of 9 bases. DNA for the CDR3: TGTGCCAGCAGCTCCTTCTTTGATCAGCCCCAGCATTTT. This translates into CASSSFFDQPQHF.

This clonotype showed up just a few times. The DNA for the CDR3 is TGCAGCGTTGAAGAGATGGTCGTTCGGGGGAAAGTCTCCTACGAGCAGTACTTC. The encoded protein is CSVEEMVVRGKVSYEQYF. The chain joins TRBV29-1 to TRBJ2-7; possible D gene TRBD2, 6 bases. V was pared by 0 bases and J by 0 bases, with 21 bases between. This CDR3 region has 18 residues. The germline V gene has CDR1 SQVTM and CDR2 ANQGSEA.